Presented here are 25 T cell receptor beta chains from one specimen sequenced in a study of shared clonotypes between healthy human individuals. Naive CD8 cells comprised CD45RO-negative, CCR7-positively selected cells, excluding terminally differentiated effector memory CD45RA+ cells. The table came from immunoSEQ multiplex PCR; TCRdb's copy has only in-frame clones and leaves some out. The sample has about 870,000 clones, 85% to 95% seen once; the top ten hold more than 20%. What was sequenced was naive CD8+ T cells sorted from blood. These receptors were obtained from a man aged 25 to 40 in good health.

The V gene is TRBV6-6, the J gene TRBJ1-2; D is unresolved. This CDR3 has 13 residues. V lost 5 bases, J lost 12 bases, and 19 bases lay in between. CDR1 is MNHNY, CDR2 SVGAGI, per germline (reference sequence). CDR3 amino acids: CASSPPPQVFHTF. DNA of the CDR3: TGTGCCAGCAGTCCACCCCCCCAAGTGTTCCACACCTTC.

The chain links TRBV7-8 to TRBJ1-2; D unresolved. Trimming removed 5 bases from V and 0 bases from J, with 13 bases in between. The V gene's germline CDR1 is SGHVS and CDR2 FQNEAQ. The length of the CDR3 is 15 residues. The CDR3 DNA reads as TGTGCCAGCAGCCCACGAGGCCAGTCTAACTATGGCTACACCTTC. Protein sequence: CASSPRGQSNYGYTF.

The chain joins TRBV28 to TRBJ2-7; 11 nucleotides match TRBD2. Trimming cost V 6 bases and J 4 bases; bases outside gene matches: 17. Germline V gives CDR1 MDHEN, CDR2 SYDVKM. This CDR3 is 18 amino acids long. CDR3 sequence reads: CASSRPAILAGDRYEQYF. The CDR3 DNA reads TGTGCCAGCAGCAGGCCCGCCATACTAGCGGGAGATCGGTACGAGCAGTACTTC.

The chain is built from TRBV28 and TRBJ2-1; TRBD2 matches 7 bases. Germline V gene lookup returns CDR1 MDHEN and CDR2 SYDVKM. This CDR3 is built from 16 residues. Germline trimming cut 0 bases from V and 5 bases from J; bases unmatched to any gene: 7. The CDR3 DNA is TGTGCCAGCAGTTTATGGGCGGGAGTCAGACACAATGAGCAGTTCTTC. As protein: CASSLWAGVRHNEQFF.

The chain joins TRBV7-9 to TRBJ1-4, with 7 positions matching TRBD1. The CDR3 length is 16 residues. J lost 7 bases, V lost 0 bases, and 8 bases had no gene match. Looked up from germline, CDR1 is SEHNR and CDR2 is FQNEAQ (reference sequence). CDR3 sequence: CASSLAGGTAFEKLFF. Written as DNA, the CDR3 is TGTGCCAGCAGCTTAGCTGGCGGGACAGCGTTTGAAAAACTGTTTTTT.

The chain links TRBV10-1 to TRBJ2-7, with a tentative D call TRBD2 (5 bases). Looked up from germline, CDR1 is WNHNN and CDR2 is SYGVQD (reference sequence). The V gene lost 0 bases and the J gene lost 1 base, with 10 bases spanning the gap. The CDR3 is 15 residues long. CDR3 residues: CASSESRGLSYEQYF. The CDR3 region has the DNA TGCGCCAGCAGTGAGTCACGGGGATTGTCCTACGAGCAGTACTTC.

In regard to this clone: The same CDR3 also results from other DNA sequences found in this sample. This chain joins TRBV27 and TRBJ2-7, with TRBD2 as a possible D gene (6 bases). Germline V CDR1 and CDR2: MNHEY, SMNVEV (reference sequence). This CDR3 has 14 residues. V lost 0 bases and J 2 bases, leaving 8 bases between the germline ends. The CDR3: CASSLSGGTYEQYF. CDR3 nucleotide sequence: TGTGCCAGCAGTTTATCCGGGGGTACCTACGAGCAGTACTTC.

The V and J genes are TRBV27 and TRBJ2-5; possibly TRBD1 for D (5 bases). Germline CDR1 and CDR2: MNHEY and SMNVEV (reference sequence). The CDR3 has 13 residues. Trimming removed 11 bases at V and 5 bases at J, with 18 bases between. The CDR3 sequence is CAWAGSRWETQYF. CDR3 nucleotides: TGTGCCTGGGCAGGGTCCCGCTGGGAGACCCAGTACTTC.

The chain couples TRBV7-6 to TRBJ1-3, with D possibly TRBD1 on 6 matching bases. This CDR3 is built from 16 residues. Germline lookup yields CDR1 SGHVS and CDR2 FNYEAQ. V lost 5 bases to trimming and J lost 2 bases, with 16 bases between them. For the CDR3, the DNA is TGTGCCAGCAGCCCCCAGGGGTTCTCGGCTGGAAACACCATATATTTT. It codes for CASSPQGFSAGNTIYF.

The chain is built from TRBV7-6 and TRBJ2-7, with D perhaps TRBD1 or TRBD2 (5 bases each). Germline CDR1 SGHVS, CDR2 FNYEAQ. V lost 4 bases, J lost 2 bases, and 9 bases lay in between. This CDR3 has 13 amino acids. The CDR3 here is CASSWDPTYEQYF. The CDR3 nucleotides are TGTGCCAGCAGCTGGGACCCGACCTACGAGCAGTACTTC.

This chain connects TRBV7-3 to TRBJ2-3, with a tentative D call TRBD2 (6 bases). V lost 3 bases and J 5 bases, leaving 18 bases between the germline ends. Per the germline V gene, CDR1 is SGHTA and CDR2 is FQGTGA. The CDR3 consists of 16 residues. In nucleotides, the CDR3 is TGTGCCAGCAGCTTGCTCGCGGCTAGCGAGCAAGATACGCAGTATTTT. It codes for CASSLLAASEQDTQYF. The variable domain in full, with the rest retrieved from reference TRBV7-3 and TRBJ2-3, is GAGVSQTPSNKVTEKGKYVELRCDPISGHTALYWYRQSLGQGPEFLIYFQGTGAADDSGLPNDRFFAVRPEGSVSTLKIQRTERGDSAVYLCASSLLAASEQDTQYFGPGTRLTVL.

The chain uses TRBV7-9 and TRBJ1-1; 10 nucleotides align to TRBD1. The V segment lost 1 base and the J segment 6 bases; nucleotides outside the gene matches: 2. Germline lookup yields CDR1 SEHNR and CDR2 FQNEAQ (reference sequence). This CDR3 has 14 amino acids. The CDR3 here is CASSLGTGGPEAFF. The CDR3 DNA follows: TGTGCCAGCAGCTTAGGGACAGGGGGGCCTGAAGCTTTCTTT.

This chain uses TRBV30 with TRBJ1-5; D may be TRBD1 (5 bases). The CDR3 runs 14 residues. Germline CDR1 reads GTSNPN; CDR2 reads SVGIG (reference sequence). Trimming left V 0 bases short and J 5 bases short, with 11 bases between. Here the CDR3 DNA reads TGTGCCTGGAGTGTACACGGAGGGGATCAGCCCCAGCATTTT. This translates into CAWSVHGGDQPQHF.

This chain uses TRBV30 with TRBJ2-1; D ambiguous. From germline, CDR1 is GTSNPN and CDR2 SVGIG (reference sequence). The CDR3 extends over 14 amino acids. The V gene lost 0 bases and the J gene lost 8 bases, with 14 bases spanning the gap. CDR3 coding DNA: TGTGCCTGGAGTGTACTGGCCTCGAGCGATGAGCAGTTCTTC. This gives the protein CAWSVLASSDEQFF.

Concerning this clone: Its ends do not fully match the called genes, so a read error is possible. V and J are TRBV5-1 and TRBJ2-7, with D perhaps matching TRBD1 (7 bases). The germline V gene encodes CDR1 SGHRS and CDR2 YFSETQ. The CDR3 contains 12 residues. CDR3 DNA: TGCGCCAGCAGCTTGGATCAGGGGGGAAGGGACTTC. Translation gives CASSLDQGGRDF.

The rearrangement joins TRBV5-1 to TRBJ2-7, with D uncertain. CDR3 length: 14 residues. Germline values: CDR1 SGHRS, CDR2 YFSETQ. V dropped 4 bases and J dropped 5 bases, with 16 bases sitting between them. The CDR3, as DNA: TGCGCCAGCAGCCCCCCCTCCAGGCTCGACGAGCAGTACTTC. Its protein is CASSPPSRLDEQYF.

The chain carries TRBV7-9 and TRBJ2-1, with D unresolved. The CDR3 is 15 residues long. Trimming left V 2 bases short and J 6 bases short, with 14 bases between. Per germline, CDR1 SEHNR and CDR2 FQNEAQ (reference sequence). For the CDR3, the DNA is TGTGCCAGCAGCTTATTAGGCCCACCATCCAATGAGCAGTTCTTC. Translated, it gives CASSLLGPPSNEQFF.

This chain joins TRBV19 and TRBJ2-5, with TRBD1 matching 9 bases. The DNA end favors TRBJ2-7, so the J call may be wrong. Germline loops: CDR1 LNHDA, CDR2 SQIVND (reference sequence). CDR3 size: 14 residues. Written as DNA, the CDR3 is TGTGCCAGTCCTTGGACAGGGGTAGACTACGAGCAGTACTTC. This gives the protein CASPWTGVDYEQYF.

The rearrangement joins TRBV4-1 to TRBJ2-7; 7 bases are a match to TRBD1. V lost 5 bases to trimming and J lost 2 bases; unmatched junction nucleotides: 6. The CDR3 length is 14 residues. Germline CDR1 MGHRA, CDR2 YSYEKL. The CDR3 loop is CASSKGGAPYEQYF. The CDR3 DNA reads TGCGCCAGCAGCAAAGGGGGCGCGCCCTACGAGCAGTACTTC.

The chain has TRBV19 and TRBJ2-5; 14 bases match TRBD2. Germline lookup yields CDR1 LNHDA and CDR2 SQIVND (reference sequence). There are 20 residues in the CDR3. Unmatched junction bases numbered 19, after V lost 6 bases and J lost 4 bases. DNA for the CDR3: TGTGCCAGTAGCCCGCCTCCCCACCGACTAGCGGGAGGGCCGGGAGAGACCCAGTACTTC. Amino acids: CASSPPPHRLAGGPGETQYF.

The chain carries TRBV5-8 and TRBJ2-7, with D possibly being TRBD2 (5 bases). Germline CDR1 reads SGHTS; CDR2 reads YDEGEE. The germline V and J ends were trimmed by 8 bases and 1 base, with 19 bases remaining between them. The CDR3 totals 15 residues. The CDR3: CASLLTVALSYEQYF. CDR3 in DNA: TGTGCCAGTCTACTGACGGTAGCGTTATCCTACGAGCAGTACTTC.

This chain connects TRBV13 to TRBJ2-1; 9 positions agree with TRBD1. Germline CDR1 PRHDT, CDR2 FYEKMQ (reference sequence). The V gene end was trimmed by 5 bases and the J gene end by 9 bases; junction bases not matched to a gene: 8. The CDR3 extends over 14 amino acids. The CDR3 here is CASSPGTGMSEQFF. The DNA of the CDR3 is TGTGCCAGCAGCCCGGGGACAGGGATGAGTGAGCAGTTCTTC.

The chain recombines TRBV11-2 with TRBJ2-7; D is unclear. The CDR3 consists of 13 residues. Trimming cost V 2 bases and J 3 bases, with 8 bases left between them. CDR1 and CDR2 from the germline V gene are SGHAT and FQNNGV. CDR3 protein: CASSLRRSYEQYF. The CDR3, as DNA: TGTGCCAGCAGCTTACGGCGGAGCTACGAGCAGTACTTC.

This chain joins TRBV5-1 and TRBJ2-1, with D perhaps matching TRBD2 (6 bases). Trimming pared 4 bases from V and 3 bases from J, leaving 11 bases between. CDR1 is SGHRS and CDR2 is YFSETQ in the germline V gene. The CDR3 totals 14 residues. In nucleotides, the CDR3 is TGCGCCAGCAGCGCTAGCGAGAACTACAATGAGCAGTTCTTC. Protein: CASSASENYNEQFF.

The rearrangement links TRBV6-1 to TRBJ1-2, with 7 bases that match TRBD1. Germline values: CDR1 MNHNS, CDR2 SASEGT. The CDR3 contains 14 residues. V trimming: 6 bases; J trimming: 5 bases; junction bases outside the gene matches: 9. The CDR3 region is CASSVGTADYGYTF. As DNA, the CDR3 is TGTGCCAGCAGCGTGGGGACAGCCGATTATGGCTACACCTTC.